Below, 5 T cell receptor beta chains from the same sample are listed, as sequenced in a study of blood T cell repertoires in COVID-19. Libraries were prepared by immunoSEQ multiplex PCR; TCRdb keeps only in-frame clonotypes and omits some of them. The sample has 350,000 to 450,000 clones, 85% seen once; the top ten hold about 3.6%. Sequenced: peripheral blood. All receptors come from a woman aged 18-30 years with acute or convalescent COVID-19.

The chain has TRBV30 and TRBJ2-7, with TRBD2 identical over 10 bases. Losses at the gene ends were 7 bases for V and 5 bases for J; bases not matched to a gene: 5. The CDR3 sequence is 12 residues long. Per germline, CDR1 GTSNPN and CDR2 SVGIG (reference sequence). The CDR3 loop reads CASSGGAHEQYF. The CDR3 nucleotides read TGTGCCTCCAGCGGGGGGGCCCACGAGCAGTACTTC.

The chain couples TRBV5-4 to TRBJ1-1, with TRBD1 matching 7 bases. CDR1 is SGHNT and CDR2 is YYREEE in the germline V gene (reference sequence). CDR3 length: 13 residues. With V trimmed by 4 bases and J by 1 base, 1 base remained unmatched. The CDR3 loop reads CASSGDRNTEAFF. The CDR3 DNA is TGTGCCAGCAGCGGGGACAGGAACACTGAAGCTTTCTTT.

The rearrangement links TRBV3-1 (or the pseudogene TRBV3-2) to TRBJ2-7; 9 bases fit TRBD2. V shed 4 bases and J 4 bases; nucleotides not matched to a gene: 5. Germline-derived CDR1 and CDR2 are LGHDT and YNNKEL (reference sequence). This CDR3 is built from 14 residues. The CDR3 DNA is TGTGCCAGCAGCCGTAGCGGGAGCGGGTACGAGCAGTACTTC. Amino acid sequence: CASSRSGSGYEQYF.

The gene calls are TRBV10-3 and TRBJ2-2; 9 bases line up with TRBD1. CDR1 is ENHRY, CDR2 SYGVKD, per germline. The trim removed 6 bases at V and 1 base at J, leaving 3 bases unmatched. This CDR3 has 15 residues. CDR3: CAISTGQGNTGELFF. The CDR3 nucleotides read TGTGCCATCAGCACGGGACAGGGGAACACCGGGGAGCTGTTTTTT.

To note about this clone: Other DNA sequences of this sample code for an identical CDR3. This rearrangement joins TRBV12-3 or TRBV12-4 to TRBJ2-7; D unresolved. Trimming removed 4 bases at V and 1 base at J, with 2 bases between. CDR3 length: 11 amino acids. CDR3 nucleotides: TGTGCCAGCAGTTCATCCTACGAGCAGTACTTC. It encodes CASSSSYEQYF.